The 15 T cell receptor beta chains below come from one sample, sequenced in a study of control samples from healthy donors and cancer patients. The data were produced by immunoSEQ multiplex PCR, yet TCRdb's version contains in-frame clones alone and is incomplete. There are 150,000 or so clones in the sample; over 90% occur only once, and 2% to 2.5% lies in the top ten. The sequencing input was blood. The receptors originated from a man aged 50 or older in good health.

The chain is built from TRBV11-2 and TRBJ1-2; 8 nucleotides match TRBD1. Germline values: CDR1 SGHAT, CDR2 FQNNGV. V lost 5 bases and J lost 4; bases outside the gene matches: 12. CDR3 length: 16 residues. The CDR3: CASSPTPWTGPYGYTF. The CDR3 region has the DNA TGTGCCAGCAGCCCGACCCCGTGGACAGGGCCCTATGGCTACACCTTC.

CDR3 region: CASSSSYEQYF. The CDR3, as DNA: TGCGCCAGCAGCTCCTCCTACGAGCAGTACTTC. The J gene is TRBJ2-7, the V gene TRBV5-1; D ambiguous. Trimming stripped 3 bases from V and 0 bases from J, with 1 base between. CDR3 size: 11 residues. Per the germline V gene, CDR1 is SGHRS and CDR2 is YFSETQ. The full variable domain, with the rest looked up from reference TRBV5-1 and TRBJ2-7, is KAGVTQTPRYLIKTRGQQVTLSCSPISGHRSVSWYQQTPGQGLQFLFEYFSETQRNKGNFPGRFSGRQFSNSRSEMNVSTLELGDSALYLCASSSSYEQYFGPGTRLTVT.

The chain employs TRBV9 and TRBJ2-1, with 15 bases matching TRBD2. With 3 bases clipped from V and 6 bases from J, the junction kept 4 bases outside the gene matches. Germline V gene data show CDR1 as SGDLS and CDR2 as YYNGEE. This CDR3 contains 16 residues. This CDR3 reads CASSAGTSGRFNEQFF. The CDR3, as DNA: TGTGCCAGCAGCGCCGGGACTAGCGGGAGGTTCAATGAGCAGTTCTTC.

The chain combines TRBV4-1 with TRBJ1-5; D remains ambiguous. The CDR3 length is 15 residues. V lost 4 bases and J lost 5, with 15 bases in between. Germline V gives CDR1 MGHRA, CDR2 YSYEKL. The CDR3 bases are TGCGCCAGCAGCCGAGACCAGGCCGGAGATCAGCCCCAGCATTTT. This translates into CASSRDQAGDQPQHF.

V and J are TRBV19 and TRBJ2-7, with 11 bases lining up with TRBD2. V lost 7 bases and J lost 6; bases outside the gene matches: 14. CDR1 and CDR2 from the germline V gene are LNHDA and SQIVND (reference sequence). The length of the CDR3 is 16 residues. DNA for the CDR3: TGTGCCAGTACCCCTCGGACTAGCGGGTTGAGTGGCGAGCAGTACTTC. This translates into CASTPRTSGLSGEQYF.

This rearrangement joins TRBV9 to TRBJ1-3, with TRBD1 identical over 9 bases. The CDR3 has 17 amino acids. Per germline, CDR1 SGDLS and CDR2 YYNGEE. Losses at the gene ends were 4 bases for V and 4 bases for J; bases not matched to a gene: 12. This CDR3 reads CASSPRLDRGSGNTIYF. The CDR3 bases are TGTGCCAGCAGCCCACGGCTGGACAGGGGATCGGGAAACACCATATATTTT.

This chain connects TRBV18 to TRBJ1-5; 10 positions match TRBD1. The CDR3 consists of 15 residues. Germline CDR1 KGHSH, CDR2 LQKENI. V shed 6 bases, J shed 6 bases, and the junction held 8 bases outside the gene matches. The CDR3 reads CASSPTGGEGQPQHF. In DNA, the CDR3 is TGTGCCAGCTCCCCGACAGGGGGCGAAGGTCAGCCCCAGCATTTT.

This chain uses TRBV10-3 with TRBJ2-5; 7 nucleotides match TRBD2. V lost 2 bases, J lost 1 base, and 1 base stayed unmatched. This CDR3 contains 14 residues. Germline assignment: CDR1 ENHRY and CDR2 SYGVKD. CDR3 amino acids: CAISEASGQETQYF. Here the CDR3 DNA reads TGTGCCATCAGTGAGGCTAGCGGCCAAGAGACCCAGTACTTC.

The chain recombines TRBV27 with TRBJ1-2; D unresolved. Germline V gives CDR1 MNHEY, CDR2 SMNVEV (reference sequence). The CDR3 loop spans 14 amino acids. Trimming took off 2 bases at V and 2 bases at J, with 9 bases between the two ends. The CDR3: CASSLQATNYGYTF. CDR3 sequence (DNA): TGTGCCAGCAGTTTACAAGCGACGAACTATGGCTACACCTTC.

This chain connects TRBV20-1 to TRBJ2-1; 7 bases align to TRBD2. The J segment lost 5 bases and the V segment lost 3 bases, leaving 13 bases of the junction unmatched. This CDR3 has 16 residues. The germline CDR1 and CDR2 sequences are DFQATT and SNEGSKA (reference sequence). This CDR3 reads CSASVPSGPNHNEQFF. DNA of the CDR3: TGCAGTGCTAGTGTGCCTAGCGGTCCAAATCACAATGAGCAGTTCTTC.

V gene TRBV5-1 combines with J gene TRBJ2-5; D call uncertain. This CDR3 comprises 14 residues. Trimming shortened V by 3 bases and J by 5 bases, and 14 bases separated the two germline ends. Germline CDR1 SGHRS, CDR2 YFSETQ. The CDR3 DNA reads TGCGCCAGCAGCTCTGCTCTAGGGTTCGAGACCCAGTACTTC. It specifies CASSSALGFETQYF.

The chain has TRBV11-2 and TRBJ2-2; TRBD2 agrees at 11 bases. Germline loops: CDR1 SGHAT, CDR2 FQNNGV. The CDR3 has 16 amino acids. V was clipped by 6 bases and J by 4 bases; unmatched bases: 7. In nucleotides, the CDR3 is TGTGCCAGCAGTCAGCTAGCGGGAGGTCCCACCGGGGAGCTGTTTTTT. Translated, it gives CASSQLAGGPTGELFF.

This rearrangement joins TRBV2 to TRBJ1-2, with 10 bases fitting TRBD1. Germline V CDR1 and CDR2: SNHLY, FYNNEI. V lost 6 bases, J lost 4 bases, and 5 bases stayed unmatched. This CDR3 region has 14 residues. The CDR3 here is CASREGQGIYGYTF. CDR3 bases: TGTGCCAGCAGGGAGGGACAGGGGATCTATGGCTACACCTTC. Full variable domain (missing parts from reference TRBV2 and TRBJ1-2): EPEVTQTPSHQVTQMGQEVILRCVPISNHLYFYWYRQILGQKVEFLVSFYNNEISEKSEIFDDQFSVERPDGSNFTLKIRSTKLEDSAMYFCASREGQGIYGYTFGSGTRLTVV.

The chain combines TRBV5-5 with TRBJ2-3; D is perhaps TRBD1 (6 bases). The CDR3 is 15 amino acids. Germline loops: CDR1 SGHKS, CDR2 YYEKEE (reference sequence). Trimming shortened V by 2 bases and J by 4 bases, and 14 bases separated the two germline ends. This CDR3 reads CASSFQGSWADTQYF. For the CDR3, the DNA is TGTGCCAGCAGCTTCCAGGGGAGTTGGGCAGATACGCAGTATTTT.

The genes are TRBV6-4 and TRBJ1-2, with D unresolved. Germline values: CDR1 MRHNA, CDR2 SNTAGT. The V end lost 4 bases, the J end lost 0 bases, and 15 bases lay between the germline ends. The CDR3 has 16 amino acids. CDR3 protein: CASSAFSRGSNYGYTF. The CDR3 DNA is TGTGCCAGCAGTGCCTTTTCCCGGGGATCTAACTATGGCTACACCTTC.